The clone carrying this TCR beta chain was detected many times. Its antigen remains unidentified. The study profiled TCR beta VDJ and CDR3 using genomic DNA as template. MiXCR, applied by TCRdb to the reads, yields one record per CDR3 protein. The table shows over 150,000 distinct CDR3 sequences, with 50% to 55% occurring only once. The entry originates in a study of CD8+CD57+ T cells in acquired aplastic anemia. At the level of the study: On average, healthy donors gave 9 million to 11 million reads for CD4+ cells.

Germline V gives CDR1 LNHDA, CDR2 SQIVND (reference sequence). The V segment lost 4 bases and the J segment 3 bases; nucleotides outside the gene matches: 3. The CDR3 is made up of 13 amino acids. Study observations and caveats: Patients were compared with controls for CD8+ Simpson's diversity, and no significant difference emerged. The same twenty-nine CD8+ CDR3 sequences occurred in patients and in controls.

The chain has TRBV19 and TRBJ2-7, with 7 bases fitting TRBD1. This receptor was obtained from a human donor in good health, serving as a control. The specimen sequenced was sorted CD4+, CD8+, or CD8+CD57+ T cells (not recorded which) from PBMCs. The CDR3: CASSTRQGYEQYF. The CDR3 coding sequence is TGTGCCAGTAGTACCCGACAGGGCTACGAGCAGTACTTC.